These 18 T cell receptor beta chains originate from one sample sequenced in a study of T cell changes during pregnancy in multiple sclerosis (dated by TCRdb to 2018 to 2020). The method behind the library was the immunoSEQ multiplex PCR assay. TCRdb's version of the immuneACCESS table is confined to in-frame rearrangements and falls short of the full clone set. An unresolved V gene accounts for under half of the shortfall where checked; the remainder is of unknown origin. This sample has 85,000 to 100,000 clones in its table, and approximately 92% of those were observed once. The top ten clones comprise under 3% of the sample. This specimen consisted of peripheral blood, obtained in the first trimester of pregnancy. Source of these receptors: a female donor with multiple sclerosis, enrolled in a pregnancy study.

About this clone: Its ends do not fully match the called genes, so a read error is possible. The chain uses TRBV10-3 and TRBJ2-7; a weak D match, TRBD1 (6 bases). CDR1 and CDR2 (germline): ENHRY, SYGVKD. The CDR3 consists of 16 residues. The CDR3 here is CAISDPTGHETYEQCF. The CDR3 DNA reads TGTGCCATCAGTGACCCCACGGGACACGAGACCTACGAGCAGTGCTTC.

This clone was seen once. The chain uses TRBV28 and TRBJ2-7, with 9 bases that match TRBD2. This CDR3 has 16 amino acids. Germline CDR1 reads MDHEN; CDR2 reads SYDVKM. The V gene end was trimmed by 5 bases and the J gene end by 2 bases; junction bases not matched to a gene: 10. The CDR3 DNA is TGTGCCAGCAGTCACCCTACTAGCGGGCTTGCCTACGAGCAGTACTTC. It specifies CASSHPTSGLAYEQYF.

The rearrangement links TRBV7-9 to TRBJ1-3; possibly TRBD1 for D (5 bases). Per the germline V gene, CDR1 is SEHNR and CDR2 is FQNEAQ (reference sequence). Trimming pared 3 bases from V and 5 bases from J, leaving 14 bases between. The CDR3 consists of 15 residues. In DNA, the CDR3 is TGTGCCAGCAGCTTTTGGCAGGGCGGCAGAAACACCATATATTTT. Protein sequence: CASSFWQGGRNTIYF. Full variable domain (missing parts from reference TRBV7-9 and TRBJ1-3): DTGVSQNPRHKITKRGQNVTFRCDPISEHNRLYWYRQTLGQGPEFLTYFQNEAQLEKSRLLSDRFSAERPKGSFSTLEIQRTEQGDSAMYLCASSFWQGGRNTIYFGEGSWLTVV.

This chain links TRBV7-9 with TRBJ2-1; the match to TRBD1 covers 8 bases. This CDR3 is 19 amino acids long. Germline lookup yields CDR1 SEHNR and CDR2 FQNEAQ (reference sequence). V dropped 5 bases and J dropped 5; count of bases not matched to a gene: 20. The CDR3 reads CASSLSRGLGQGRNNEQFF. The CDR3, as DNA: TGTGCCAGCAGCCTATCACGTGGTCTAGGACAGGGTAGAAACAATGAGCAGTTCTTC.

The chain employs TRBV19 and TRBJ1-5, with a possible D match to TRBD1 (5 bases). Germline assignment: CDR1 LNHDA and CDR2 SQIVND (reference sequence). V shed 3 bases and J shed 1 base, with 10 bases lying between them. The CDR3 consists of 15 residues. CDR3 nucleotide sequence: TGTGCCAGTAGTATTCTATGGACAAGCAATCAGCCCCAGCATTTT. Its translation: CASSILWTSNQPQHF.

V and J are TRBV19 and TRBJ2-1; 9 bases are a match to TRBD1. V gave up 7 bases and J gave up 3 bases; unmatched junction bases: 7. The CDR3 length is 15 residues. Germline assignment: CDR1 LNHDA and CDR2 SQIVND (reference sequence). The CDR3 region has the DNA TGTGCCAGTACCACTACAGGGGGCTTCTACAATGAGCAGTTCTTC. It translates to CASTTTGGFYNEQFF. Full variable domain (remainder filled in from reference TRBV19 and TRBJ2-1): DGGITQSPKYLFRKEGQNVTLSCEQNLNHDAMYWYRQDPGQGLRLIYYSQIVNDFQKGDIAEGYSVSREKKESFPLTVTSAQKNPTAFYLCASTTTGGFYNEQFFGPGTRLTVL.

The CDR3: CASSSRTSSYNEQFF. The CDR3 nucleotides are TGTGCCAGCAGCTCACGGACTAGCAGCTACAATGAGCAGTTCTTC. The chain combines TRBV7-9 with TRBJ2-1; 8 nucleotides agree with TRBD2. This CDR3 region has 15 residues. Trimming cost V 4 bases and J 3 bases; bases outside gene matches: 5. Germline lookup yields CDR1 SEHNR and CDR2 FQNEAQ (reference sequence). The variable domain in full, with the rest retrieved from reference TRBV7-9 and TRBJ2-1, is DTGVSQNPRHKITKRGQNVTFRCDPISEHNRLYWYRQTLGQGPEFLTYFQNEAQLEKSRLLSDRFSAERPKGSFSTLEIQRTEQGDSAMYLCASSSRTSSYNEQFFGPGTRLTVL.

The chain carries TRBV28 and TRBJ1-3; D gene ambiguous. The V gene lost 3 bases and the J gene lost 3 bases, with 9 bases spanning the gap. Per the germline V gene, CDR1 is MDHEN and CDR2 is SYDVKM. The CDR3 length is 14 residues. CDR3 sequence reads: CASSFRGSGNTIYF. In DNA form, the CDR3 reads TGTGCCAGCAGTTTTCGGGGTAGTGGAAACACCATATATTTT.

DNA of the CDR3: TGTGCCAGCAGTGAACGGACAGGGCCCGGGGAGCTGTTTTTT. Its translation: CASSERTGPGELFF. The V gene is TRBV2, the J gene TRBJ2-2; 8 nucleotides line up with TRBD1. Per germline, CDR1 SNHLY and CDR2 FYNNEI. CDR3 length: 14 amino acids. V trimming: 2 bases; J trimming: 6 bases; junction bases outside the gene matches: 2. Complete variable domain (other parts from reference TRBV2 and TRBJ2-2): EPEVTQTPSHQVTQMGQEVILRCVPISNHLYFYWYRQILGQKVEFLVSFYNNEISEKSEIFDDQFSVERPDGSNFTLKIRSTKLEDSAMYFCASSERTGPGELFFGEGSRLTVL.

The genes are TRBV6-1 and TRBJ2-7, with 10 bases fitting TRBD1. The CDR3 length is 15 residues. Trimming at V came to 5 bases and at J to 6 bases, leaving 10 bases not matched to a gene. Germline CDR1 reads MNHNS; CDR2 reads SASEGT. This chain's CDR3 is CASSSRDRGPGEQYF. The CDR3 DNA sequence: TGTGCCAGCAGTAGCCGGGACAGGGGACCGGGCGAGCAGTACTTC.

This chain joins TRBV6-6 and TRBJ2-5, with D possibly matching TRBD1 (5 bases). Germline CDR1 MNHNY, CDR2 SVGAGI (reference sequence). The V end was cut by 6 bases, the J end by 4 bases, with 15 bases between. CDR3 length equals 14 residues. This CDR3 is CASSPPGIRETQYF. CDR3 in DNA: TGTGCCAGCAGCCCGCCAGGGATTCGAGAGACCCAGTACTTC.

The chain combines TRBV5-1 with TRBJ2-1; TRBD2 is a possible D gene (7 bases). Deletions cut 0 bases from V and 4 bases from J, with 14 bases between. This CDR3 is 16 amino acids long. Germline lookup yields CDR1 SGHRS and CDR2 YFSETQ. The CDR3 DNA sequence: TGCGCCAGCAGCTTGGTTGGGGGGGGCGCGTACAATGAGCAGTTCTTC. Protein product: CASSLVGGGAYNEQFF.

The chain carries TRBV28 and TRBJ2-3; 9 bases are shared with TRBD2. The V segment lost 3 bases and the J segment 0 bases; nucleotides outside the gene matches: 13. The CDR3 is 19 residues long. Germline lookup yields CDR1 MDHEN and CDR2 SYDVKM. Here the CDR3 reads CASSFLLAGTATSTDTQYF. Here the CDR3 DNA reads TGTGCCAGCAGTTTCCTCCTAGCGGGAACCGCTACTAGCACAGATACGCAGTATTTT.

This clone was found once. This chain links TRBV2 with TRBJ1-5; TRBD1 matches at 9 bases. The germline CDR1 and CDR2 sequences are SNHLY and FYNNEI. This CDR3 spans 18 amino acids. The trim removed 6 bases at V and 2 bases at J, leaving 14 bases unmatched. CDR3 DNA: TGTGCCAGCAGGCCAGGGACCGGGACAGGGTCGGGCAATCAGCCCCAGCATTTT. Protein: CASRPGTGTGSGNQPQHF.

This clone has more than one count but fewer than ten. The chain combines TRBV21-1 with TRBJ1-1; the table's TRBD1 call for D was not verified on the DNA. TRBV21-1 is a known pseudogene. There are 16 residues in the CDR3. This CDR3 is CASSIGTGVADTEAFF. CDR3 bases: TGTGCCAGCAGCATAGGGACAGGGGTGGCGGACACTGAAGCTTTCTTT.

The chain links TRBV7-2 to TRBJ2-6; D is uncertain. The CDR3 is made up of 13 amino acids. V was cut by 6 bases and J by 2 bases, with 5 bases left in between. Germline assignment: CDR1 SGHTA and CDR2 FQGNSA. This CDR3 reads CASRVAGANVLTF. The CDR3 region has the DNA TGTGCCAGCAGGGTAGCTGGGGCCAACGTCCTGACTTTC.

The gene calls are TRBV5-6 and TRBJ1-2, with D possibly being TRBD1 (6 bases). Between the trimmed V and J ends, which lost 5 bases and 1 base, there was a span of 24 bases. Germline CDR1 reads SGHDT; CDR2 reads YYEEEE. The CDR3 consists of 18 residues. The CDR3 DNA reads as TGTGCCAGCAGTATGGCCCGGGACACTCCTTTGGGTAACTATGGCTACACCTTC. It codes for CASSMARDTPLGNYGYTF.

The gene calls are TRBV5-1 and TRBJ1-4; D uncertain. Deletions cut 5 bases from V and 5 bases from J, with 10 bases between. CDR1 SGHRS and CDR2 YFSETQ come from the germline V gene. The length of the CDR3 is 13 residues. CDR3 residues: CASRGGRNEKLFF. For the CDR3, the DNA is TGCGCCAGCAGAGGTGGGCGAAATGAAAAACTGTTTTTT. Full variable domain (outside the CDR3, taken from reference TRBV5-1 and TRBJ1-4): KAGVTQTPRYLIKTRGQQVTLSCSPISGHRSVSWYQQTPGQGLQFLFEYFSETQRNKGNFPGRFSGRQFSNSRSEMNVSTLELGDSALYLCASRGGRNEKLFFGSGTQLSVL.